This T cell receptor (beta chain) was sequenced for a study of blood T cells in healthy people across ages (dated by TCRdb to about 2015). Regarding the research as a whole: In model experiments, template switching captured roughly one uniquely barcoded TCR beta cDNA molecule for every two T cells. Using deep sequencing normalized with unique cDNA molecular identifiers, the study measured how TCR beta repertoire diversity changes with age. Four age groups were formed from the donors: young (average 16 years), middle-aged (approximately 40), aged (62) and long-lived (more than 75). For two donors (one aged 18 to 30 and one aged 80 or older), the study analyzed two additional independent replicas of 1 million unique cDNA reads from the same blood draw. Donors of different ages were randomly distributed across sequencing lanes to avoid experimental bias.

The paper's findings and limits, for the study overall: Compared with the aged group, the long-lived group had more naive CD4+ T cells, fewer expanded clones and increased TCR diversity, a pattern suggesting age selection. Estimates of total diversity based on one million sequenced T cells were considered lower bounds and underestimates. As age increased, observed TCR beta diversity per million T cells dropped in a roughly linear way, and a significant reduction was already evident by age 40. Bulk unsorted PBMC profiling prevented conclusive comparison of naive and antigen-experienced compartments. Observed TCR beta diversity correlated strongly with the percentage of naive T cells measured by flow cytometry. The CMV infection status of donors was not known, potentially confounding age-related changes in expanded clonotypes.

Donors were around 37 systemically healthy Caucasian individuals from Russia aged about 6 to 100 years. About 9.8 milliliters of peripheral blood were drawn from each donor into EDTA-treated Vacutainer tubes. Ficoll-Paque density-gradient centrifugation was used to isolate PBMCs, with at least 7 million obtained per sample. Trizol reagent was used to extract total RNA from the PBMCs, yielding at least 6 micrograms per sample. Naive CD45RAhigh/CD27high T cell percentages were measured by flow cytometry on a PBMC aliquot from every donor. This clonotype was counted between two and nine times. Its recognized antigen is unknown. Base qualities are not recorded, but no much larger clone differs from it by a single base. Library method: 5' RACE. Reads for this sample came from an Illumina HiSeq 2500. The second PCR ran for about 7 to 11 cycles and used a J-beta primer mix along with a sample-barcoded 5' primer. Each TCR beta cDNA molecule received a unique molecular identifier from a template-switch 5' adaptor carrying 12 random nucleotides. Each sample yielded at least 3 million CDR3-containing paired-end reads. First-strand cDNA synthesis was performed from all RNA using the Mint cDNA synthesis kit, with priming by a TRBC-specific oligonucleotide. After uracil-DNA glycosylase treatment, a first 18-cycle PCR used universal primers M1SS and BC2_uni_R on all cDNA. The published analysis was carried out like this. Normalization of each sample was performed by random selection of 1 million high-quality reads, each carrying a distinct molecular identifier. Reads sharing molecular identifiers were discarded rather than binned into consensus sequences. CDR3 identification, clonotype clustering and error correction used MiTCR with a Q25 quality threshold and the strictest error-elimination algorithm. Lower-bound total TCR beta diversity was estimated with a nonparametric unseen species model using Euler transformation. TCRdb reprocessed the public reads (quality trimming at Q25 with fastp, clone calling with MiXCR) and kept in-frame beta chains. Each CDR3 protein gets just one entry, which takes the most common genes and DNA from the rows behind it. TCRdb, not the original authors, processed these V and J calls. Recorded for this sample are about 720,000 distinct CDR3 sequences; about 20% of them occurred a single time. In total, the top ten clones hold around a fifth of the sample.

Sequences were obtained from blood. The TCR originated in a man between 65 and 79 years old in good health.

The base sequence is TGTGCCATCAGTGAGTCGGGACTAGCGGAGTACAATGAGCAGTTCTTC. Translated, it gives CAISESGLAEYNEQFF. The V and J genes are TRBV10-3 and TRBJ2-1; 11 central bases correspond to TRBD2. After removal of 0 bases from V and 4 bases from J, the junction retains 2 bases not matched to a gene. The germline V gene yields ENHRY for CDR1 and SYGVKD for CDR2. From cysteine to phenylalanine, the CDR3 is 16 amino acids long. The sequence is cut down to CDR3 DNA, 48 bases in frame from base 1.